Described below is a single T cell receptor beta chain sequence and its context. These data originate in a study of blood T cell repertoires in COVID-19. Overall study context: Acute-phase and convalescent COVID-19 samples originated in the United States, Italy and Spain.

Germline CDR1 is MNHEY and CDR2 is SMNVEV (reference sequence). V was shortened by 1 base and J by 1 base, with 4 bases between the two germline ends. This CDR3 has 13 amino acids. Repertoires were generated with immunoSEQ multiplex PCR, while TCRdb's copy carries only in-frame clones and drops some. This table has some 260,000 clones, approximately 90% appearing once. Sequenced: peripheral blood. The rearrangement uses TRBV27 and TRBJ1-1, with D hard to call. The TCR was taken from a woman between 25 and 40 years old with COVID-19, enrolled during active disease. The CDR3 DNA is TGTGCCAGCAGTTTATACGGGAACACTGAAGCTTTCTTT. Translated: CASSLYGNTEAFF.